These 3 T cell receptor beta chains originate from one sample sequenced in a study of cytomegalovirus exposure and HLA in healthy donors. Vbeta (60) and Jbeta (13) primers were used in the PCR. TCRdb keeps only in-frame clones here, not all; method: immunoSEQ multiplex PCR. This listing includes approximately 71,000 clones. Sequenced input: PBMCs. The receptors were sampled from a female donor in good health and CMV-seropositive.

The chain links TRBV5-8 to TRBJ1-1; D possibly corresponds to TRBD1 (5 bases). Trimming pared 2 bases from V and 0 bases from J, leaving 8 bases between. The CDR3 is 14 amino acids. Per the germline V gene, CDR1 is SGHTS and CDR2 is YDEGEE. CDR3 DNA: TGTGCCAGCAGCTTACAGGTTATGAACACTGAAGCTTTCTTT. It is translated as CASSLQVMNTEAFF.

The V gene is TRBV10-3, the J gene TRBJ2-7; a possible D gene is TRBD2 (6 bases). The CDR3 is 13 residues long. The ends were cut back, 4 bases at V and 6 bases at J, with 13 bases in the middle. CDR1 ENHRY and CDR2 SYGVKD come from the germline V gene. The CDR3 nucleotides are TGTGCCATCAGTGCGGACTACGGGACCGAGCAGTACTTC. As protein: CAISADYGTEQYF.

The chain has TRBV11-2 and TRBJ2-5, with TRBD2 matching over 13 bases. Trimming took 1 base from V and 4 from J; bases not matched to a gene: 9. The germline V gene has CDR1 SGHAT and CDR2 FQNNGV. The CDR3 loop spans 18 amino acids. CDR3 sequence (DNA): TGTGCCAGCAGCTTAGGAGGACTAGCGGGGGCCGGGGGAGAGACCCAGTACTTC. Translation: CASSLGGLAGAGGETQYF.